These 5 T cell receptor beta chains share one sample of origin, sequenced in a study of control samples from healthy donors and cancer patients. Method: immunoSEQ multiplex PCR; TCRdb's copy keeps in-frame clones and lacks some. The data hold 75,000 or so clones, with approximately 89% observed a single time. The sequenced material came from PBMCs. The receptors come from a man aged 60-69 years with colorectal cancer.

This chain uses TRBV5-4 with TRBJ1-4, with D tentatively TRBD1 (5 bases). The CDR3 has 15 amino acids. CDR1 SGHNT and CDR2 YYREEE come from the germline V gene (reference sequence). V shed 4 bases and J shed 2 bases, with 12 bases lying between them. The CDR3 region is CASSTDRDTNEKLFF. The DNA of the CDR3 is TGTGCCAGCAGCACCGACCGGGACACTAATGAAAAACTGTTTTTT. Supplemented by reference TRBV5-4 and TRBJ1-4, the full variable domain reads ETGVTQSPTHLIKTRGQQVTLRCSSQSGHNTVSWYQQALGQGPQFIFQYYREEENGRGNFPPRFSGLQFPNYSSELNVNALELDDSALYLCASSTDRDTNEKLFFGSGTQLSVL.

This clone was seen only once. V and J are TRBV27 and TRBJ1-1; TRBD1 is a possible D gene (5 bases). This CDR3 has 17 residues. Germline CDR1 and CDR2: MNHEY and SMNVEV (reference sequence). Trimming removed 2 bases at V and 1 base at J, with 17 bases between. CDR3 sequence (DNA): TGTGCCAGCAGTTTACCGCCGGGGTCAGGGAGGAACACTGAAGCTTTCTTT. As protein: CASSLPPGSGRNTEAFF.

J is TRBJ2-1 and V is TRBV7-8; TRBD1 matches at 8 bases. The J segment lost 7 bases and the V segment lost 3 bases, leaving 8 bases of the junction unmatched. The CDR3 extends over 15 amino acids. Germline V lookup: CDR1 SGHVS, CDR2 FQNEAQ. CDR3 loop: CASSFQTGAMNEQFF. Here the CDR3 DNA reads TGTGCCAGCAGCTTCCAGACAGGGGCGATGAATGAGCAGTTCTTC.

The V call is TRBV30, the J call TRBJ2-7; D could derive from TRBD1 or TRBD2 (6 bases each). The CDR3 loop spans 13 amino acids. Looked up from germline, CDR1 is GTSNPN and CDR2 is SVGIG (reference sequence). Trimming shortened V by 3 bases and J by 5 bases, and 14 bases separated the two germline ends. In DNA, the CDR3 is TGTGCCTGGAGCCGTTTCGGGGGCAACGAGCAGTACTTC. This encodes CAWSRFGGNEQYF. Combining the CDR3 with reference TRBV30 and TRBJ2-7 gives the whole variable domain SQTIHQWPATLVQPVGSPLSLECTVEGTSNPNLYWYRQAAGRGLQLLFYSVGIGQISSEVPQNLSASRPQDRQFILSSKKLLLSDSGFYLCAWSRFGGNEQYFGPGTRLTVT.

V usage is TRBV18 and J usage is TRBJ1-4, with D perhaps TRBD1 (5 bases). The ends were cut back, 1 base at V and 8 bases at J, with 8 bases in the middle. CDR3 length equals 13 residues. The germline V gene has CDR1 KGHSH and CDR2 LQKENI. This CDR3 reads CASSPRAGEKLFF. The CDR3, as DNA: TGTGCCAGCTCACCACGGGCAGGGGAAAAACTGTTTTTT.